The source of this TCR beta chain is a study of T-cell memory formation after mild COVID-19. The CDR3 runs to 14 residues. Trimming removed 8 bases from V and 2 bases from J; junction bases left unmatched: 8. TCRdb analysed the 5' RACE reads with MiXCR anew, one entry per CDR3 protein. The table records about 600,000 distinct CDR3 sequences, 20% to 25% of them present only once. Details on this clonotype: As yet, its antigen is unknown.

Study findings and constraints: The main location of contracting CD4+ clones was CM and EM, and that of contracting CD8+ clones was EMRA.

The chain couples TRBV12-3 or TRBV12-4 to TRBJ1-1; 7 positions agree with TRBD1. The receptor was isolated from an adult woman who had mild COVID-19 (a few samples of this study predate the infection). Cell type and time point are not known. Material: PBMCs or a T cell subset sorted from them (not recorded which). In DNA form, the CDR3 reads TGTGCCAGCCAGACCGCAGGGGGAAACACTGAAGCTTTCTTT. It encodes CASQTAGGNTEAFF.